One T cell receptor (beta chain) is described in this entry. CDR3 size: 13 residues. Germline lookup yields CDR1 GTSNPN and CDR2 SVGIG (reference sequence). V was shortened by 2 bases and J by 2 bases, with 10 bases between the two germline ends. The data derive from a study of blood T cell repertoires in COVID-19. Study background: Some COVID-19 samples were acute and others convalescent; all came from the United States, Italy and Spain. PBMCs, B-cell-depleted T cells, or T cells provided the cDNA or gDNA that made up the material.

Original processing notes: Amplified reference gene primers provided the basis for estimating nucleated cell counts. Method: immunoSEQ multiplex PCR; TCRdb's copy keeps in-frame clones and lacks some. Clonal size and the V and J genes are those of that table, whereas D and trimming came from the DNA. The table shows 110,000 to 150,000 clones, with 85% occurring only once. The clonotype was recovered from a man aged 50-59 years with acute or convalescent COVID-19. Source material: peripheral blood. The genes are TRBV30 and TRBJ2-7; D remains unclear. The CDR3 region has the DNA TGTGCCTGGAGTTTTGGTCAGACCTACGAGCAGTACTTC. It is translated as CAWSFGQTYEQYF. Complete variable domain (other parts from reference TRBV30 and TRBJ2-7): SQTIHQWPATLVQPVGSPLSLECTVEGTSNPNLYWYRQAAGRGLQLLFYSVGIGQISSEVPQNLSASRPQDRQFILSSKKLLLSDSGFYLCAWSFGQTYEQYFGPGTRLTVT.